The rows below give T cell receptor beta chains drawn from one sample of a study of T cell repertoires in cytomegalovirus infection. These receptors lack a known antigen. TCRdb redid the calling of the reads with MiXCR, one entry per CDR3 protein. Of 750,000 to 900,000 distinct CDR3 sequences listed, 25% to 35% are singletons. Sample: cultured CD8+ T cells from PBMCs, taken from culture after CMV antigen stimulation. The receptors were sampled from a human donor in good health (CMV status not recorded). Some clones in this sample may be carry-over from other donors' samples. CDR3s include the opening cysteine and the closing phenylalanine or tryptophan. Fields, in order: clone size, D gene, V gene, J gene, CDR3 protein, CDR3 DNA. The D gene is left open where the match is weak. Part of the rows lack a size; the others show once, few, many or a class for expanded clones.

NA	NA	TRBV10-3	TRBJ1-1	CAIKPGNITEAFF	TGTGCCATCAAGCCGGGGAACATCACTGAAGCTTTCTTT
few	TRBD1	TRBV4-1	TRBJ1-4	CASSQYTLQGANEKLFF	TGCGCCAGCAGCCAATATACCCTACAGGGGGCCAATGAAAAACTGTTTTTT
many	TRBD2	TRBV7-8	TRBJ2-1	CASSFPTSGTSYNEQFF	TGTGCCAGCAGCTTCCCGACTAGCGGGACCTCCTACAATGAGCAGTTCTTC
few	NA	TRBV29-1	TRBJ1-2	CSAPRTDNYGYTF	TGCAGCGCCCCCCGGACAGATAACTATGGCTACACCTTC
NA	TRBD1	TRBV7-3	TRBJ1-2	CASSLTGRDGYTF	TGTGCCAGCAGCTTGACAGGGAGGGATGGCTACACCTTC
few	NA	TRBV10-2	TRBJ1-1	CATWETMNTEAFF	TGCGCCACCTGGGAGACGATGAACACTGAAGCTTTCTTT
many	TRBD1	TRBV6-5	TRBJ2-1	CASSYSDRGSYNEQFF	TGTGCCAGCAGTTACTCCGACAGGGGCTCCTACAATGAGCAGTTCTTC
NA	NA	TRBV12-3/TRBV12-4	TRBJ1-5	CASSPGGPQHF	TGTGCCAGCAGCCCGGGCGGGCCCCAGCATTTT
NA	NA	TRBV7-4	TRBJ2-3	CASSFPSIPSTPYGTDTQYF	TGTGCCAGCAGCTTTCCGTCGATCCCTTCGACACCCTATGGCACAGATACGCAGTATTTT
few	TRBD1	TRBV11-2	TRBJ1-2	CASSPDRVNYGYTF	TGTGCCAGCAGCCCGGACAGGGTTAACTATGGCTACACCTTC
NA	TRBD2	TRBV20-1	TRBJ2-1	CSAVAGTYNEQFF	TGCAGTGCAGTAGCGGGGACCTACAATGAGCAGTTCTTC
few	NA	TRBV6-6	TRBJ2-5	CASSYLQQDPETQYF	TGTGCCAGCAGTTACCTCCAACAGGATCCGGAGACCCAGTACTTC
many	NA	TRBV7-2	TRBJ1-2	CASRPTGPNYGYTF	TGTGCCAGCAGGCCGACAGGTCCTAACTATGGCTACACCTTC
many	NA	TRBV28	TRBJ1-4	CASSLSVAGNEKLFF	TGTGCCAGCAGTTTATCAGTGGCCGGGAATGAAAAACTGTTTTTT
NA	TRBD2	TRBV10-3	TRBJ2-1	CATNPPWTSGSYNEQFF	TGTGCCACAAACCCCCCGTGGACTAGCGGATCGTACAATGAGCAGTTCTTC
many	TRBD2	TRBV28	TRBJ2-1	CASSHNLLAGGTSSYNEQFF	TGTGCCAGCAGCCACAACCTGCTAGCGGGGGGCACGAGCTCCTACAATGAGCAGTTCTTC
few	NA	TRBV12-3/TRBV12-4	TRBJ2-1	CASSQGPSVTEQFF	TGTGCCAGCAGCCAAGGACCCTCAGTCACTGAGCAGTTCTTC
NA	NA	TRBV4-2	TRBJ1-2	CASSQEQIGAKQNGYTF	TGTGCCAGCAGCCAAGAGCAAATAGGGGCCAAACAAAATGGCTACACCTTC
NA	NA	TRBV12-3/TRBV12-4	TRBJ2-5	CASSFWGFEETQYF	TGTGCCAGCAGTTTCTGGGGGTTTGAAGAGACCCAGTACTTC
few	TRBD1	TRBV27	TRBJ2-3	CASSAGTVSTDTQYF	TGTGCCAGCAGCGCCGGGACAGTTAGCACAGATACGCAGTATTTT
NA	NA	TRBV29-1	TRBJ1-2	CSVGKDFAYGYTF	TGCAGCGTTGGAAAGGACTTCGCCTATGGCTACACCTTC
many	TRBD1	TRBV7-6	TRBJ2-1	CASISTGTAKYNEQFF	TGTGCCAGTATATCAACCGGGACAGCTAAGTACAATGAGCAGTTCTTC
many	TRBD1	TRBV11-2	TRBJ1-1	CASSLMGQGLSNTEAFF	TGTGCCAGCAGCCTAATGGGACAGGGACTTTCGAACACTGAAGCTTTCTTT
NA	NA	TRBV6-5	TRBJ1-2	CASSYLGFAGYTF	TGTGCCAGCAGTTACTTGGGCTTTGCTGGCTACACCTTC
few	NA	TRBV12-3/TRBV12-4	TRBJ1-5	CASSRQFSNQPQHF	TGTGCCAGCAGCCGACAGTTTAGCAATCAGCCCCAGCATTTT
NA	NA	TRBV7-9	TRBJ2-7	CASSFSDEQYF	TGTGCCAGCAGCTTCTCGGACGAGCAGTACTTC
NA	TRBD1	TRBV20-1	TRBJ2-7	CSARDRDRASYEQYF	TGCAGTGCTAGAGATCGGGACAGGGCCTCCTACGAGCAGTACTTC
few	TRBD2	TRBV7-9	TRBJ2-1	CASSLGWVAGGAFYNEQFF	TGTGCCAGCAGCTTAGGATGGGTGGCGGGGGGGGCATTCTACAATGAGCAGTTCTTC
few	TRBD2	TRBV12-3/TRBV12-4	TRBJ2-6	CASGSVSGGISGANVLTF	TGTGCCAGCGGCAGTGTCAGCGGGGGCATCTCTGGGGCCAACGTCCTGACTTTC
many	TRBD1	TRBV7-9	TRBJ1-1	CASSSRDRGSTEAFF	TGTGCCAGCAGTTCCCGGGACAGGGGGTCCACTGAAGCTTTCTTT
few	NA	TRBV7-8	TRBJ1-1	CASSQARGMNTEAFF	TGTGCCAGCAGCCAAGCTAGGGGAATGAACACTGAAGCTTTCTTT
few	NA	TRBV12-3/TRBV12-4	TRBJ2-6	CASRIGVSGANVLTF	TGTGCCAGCAGGATTGGGGTATCTGGGGCCAACGTCCTGACTTTC
few	TRBD2	TRBV27	TRBJ2-1	CASTLSGGSYNEQFF	TGTGCCAGCACTCTTAGCGGGGGCTCCTACAATGAGCAGTTCTTC
NA	NA	TRBV7-6	TRBJ1-1	CASSQLAGGRTEAFF	TGTGCCAGCAGCCAATTAGCCGGGGGGCGCACTGAAGCTTTCTTT
many	NA	TRBV7-9	TRBJ1-2	CASSLAGGANGYTF	TGTGCCAGCAGCTTAGCGGGAGGGGCAAACGGCTACACCTTC
NA	NA	TRBV7-6	TRBJ2-3	CANSLEPTRADTQYF	TGTGCCAACAGCTTAGAACCAACCCGTGCAGATACGCAGTATTTT
NA	TRBD1	TRBV27	TRBJ2-1	CASSLSGTGAYNEQFF	TGTGCCAGCAGTTTATCCGGGACAGGGGCCTACAATGAGCAGTTCTTC
many	NA	TRBV12-3/TRBV12-4	TRBJ2-2	CASTLIPGHLSNTGELFF	TGTGCCAGCACCCTTATTCCGGGACACCTATCGAACACCGGGGAGCTGTTTTTT
few	TRBD1	TRBV20-1	TRBJ1-2	CSAREHDRGDYGYTF	TGCAGTGCTAGAGAGCATGACAGGGGTGACTATGGCTACACCTTC
few	TRBD1	TRBV7-3	TRBJ1-4	CASSSWDRRAREKLFF	TGTGCCAGCAGCTCTTGGGACAGGAGAGCTCGTGAAAAACTGTTTTTT
NA	NA	TRBV19	TRBJ1-6	CASSIEAYNSPLHF	TGTGCCAGTAGTATAGAAGCCTATAATTCACCCCTCCACTTT
NA	NA	TRBV6-4	TRBJ2-1	CASSDSGTGYYNEQFF	TGTGCCAGCAGTGACTCGGGTACTGGTTACTATAATGAGCAGTTCTTC
NA	NA	TRBV3-1	TRBJ1-5	CASSQDPPESNQPQHF	TGTGCCAGCAGCCAAGATCCCCCGGAAAGCAATCAGCCCCAGCATTTT
many	NA	TRBV7-2	TRBJ2-2	CASSPRSGGSGELFF	TGTGCCAGCAGCCCTAGATCCGGGGGTAGCGGGGAGCTGTTTTTT
NA	NA	TRBV12-3/TRBV12-4	TRBJ2-7	CASSVNGVEQYF	TGTGCCAGCAGCGTAAACGGGGTCGAGCAGTACTTC
few	TRBD2	TRBV14	TRBJ2-1	CASSQDFLGLAGADNEQFF	TGTGCCAGCAGCCAAGATTTTCTGGGACTAGCGGGGGCCGACAATGAGCAGTTCTTC
NA	TRBD1	TRBV27	TRBJ1-1	CASSPTGGSWTEAFF	TGTGCCAGCAGTCCAACAGGGGGTAGTTGGACTGAAGCTTTCTTT
NA	TRBD2	TRBV18	TRBJ2-1	CASSPTPGLAGGYRVNNEQFF	TGTGCCAGCTCACCCACCCCAGGACTAGCGGGGGGATACAGGGTTAACAATGAGCAGTTCTTC